The sample holds a few counts of the clone carrying this T cell receptor (beta chain). The data belong to a study of T cells in Graves' hyperthyroidism and ophthalmopathy. Germline-derived CDR1 and CDR2 are SGHNT and YENEEA. The V end lost 5 bases, the J end lost 6 bases, and 11 bases lay between the germline ends. The CDR3 runs to 12 residues. RNA transcripts were the template for amplifying TCR beta CDR3 regions. TCR CDR3 regions were first amplified by RT-PCR with HTBI primers. TCRdb re-derived calls from the multiplex PCR reads in MiXCR, one entry per CDR3 protein. The sample carries under 400,000 distinct CDR3 sequences, approximately 15% recorded once.

The chain uses TRBV11-3 and TRBJ2-7; D is unresolved. The receptor's source is a man between 25 and 39 years old with Graves' hyperthyroidism. Sequences were obtained from blood. CDR3: CASSGDGSEQYF. The CDR3 DNA follows: TGTGCCAGCAGCGGAGACGGCAGCGAGCAGTACTTC.